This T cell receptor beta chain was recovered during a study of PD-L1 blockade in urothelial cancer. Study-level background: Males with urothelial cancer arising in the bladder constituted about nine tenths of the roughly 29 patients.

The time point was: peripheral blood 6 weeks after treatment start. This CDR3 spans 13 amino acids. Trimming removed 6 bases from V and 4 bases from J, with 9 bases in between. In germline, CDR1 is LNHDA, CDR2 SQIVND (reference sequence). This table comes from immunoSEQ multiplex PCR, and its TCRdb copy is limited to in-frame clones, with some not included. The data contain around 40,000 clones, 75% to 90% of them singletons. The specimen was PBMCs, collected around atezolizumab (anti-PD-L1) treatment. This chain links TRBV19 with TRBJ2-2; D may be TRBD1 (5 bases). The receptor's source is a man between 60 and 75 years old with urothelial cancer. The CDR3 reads CASSAGSTGELFF. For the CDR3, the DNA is TGTGCCAGTAGCGCAGGGTCCACCGGGGAGCTGTTTTTT.